This is a list of T cell receptor beta chains from one sample in a study of blood T cell repertoires in COVID-19. The method was immunoSEQ multiplex PCR; TCRdb's version includes in-frame clones alone and lacks a portion of them. The sample shows approximately 230,000 clones, roughly 90% of them seen only once. Sequenced material: peripheral blood. Receptors were obtained from a woman between 40 and 55 years old who had recovered from COVID-19. Both conserved end residues are part of each CDR3. The D gene is left open where the match is weak. Where a row states a size, it is once, few, many or the class of an expanded clone; other rows omit it.

V	J	D	size	DNA	CDR3
TRBV6-5	TRBJ2-1	TRBD1	few	TGTGCCAGCAGACGGGACAGGGAGGCCAGTGAGCAGTTCTTC	CASRRDREASEQFF
TRBV28	TRBJ2-4	.	.	TGTGCCAGCAGTCCTGGTGGGCCTCGGAAAAACATTCAGTACTTC	CASSPGGPRKNIQYF
TRBV7-2	TRBJ1-6	.	.	TGTGCCAGCAGCTTAGCAGGGTCGGGGTCCTATAATTCACCCCTCCACTTT	CASSLAGSGSYNSPLHF
TRBV2	TRBJ2-3	TRBD1	.	TGTGCCAGCAGTGAAGCGGACAGGGGCACAGATACGCAGTATTTT	CASSEADRGTDTQYF
TRBV7-2	TRBJ2-7	TRBD2	.	TGTGCCAGCAGCCCGACTAGCGGGGCAACCTACGAGCAGTACTTC	CASSPTSGATYEQYF
TRBV7-8	TRBJ2-3	.	.	TGTGCCAGCAGCCCGAATCAGTCCTTCGGGGATACGCAGTATTTT	CASSPNQSFGDTQYF
TRBV7-2	TRBJ2-3	.	.	TGTGCCAGCAGCCCCTCCCCCGGCAGGGCTAGCACAGATACGCAGTATTTT	CASSPSPGRASTDTQYF
TRBV2	TRBJ2-5	TRBD1	.	TGTGCCAGCAGTATGGACAGGGGCAGGATGGAGACCCAGTACTTC	CASSMDRGRMETQYF
TRBV3-1/TRBV3-2	TRBJ2-1	TRBD1	.	TGTGCCAGCAGTGACAGGGATCGGGTTGGGAATGAGCAGTTCTTC	CASSDRDRVGNEQFF
TRBV29-1	TRBJ2-5	.	.	TGCAGCGTTGCACAAGAGACCCAGTACTTC	CSVAQETQYF
TRBV7-3	TRBJ2-2	.	.	TGTGCCAGCAGCGAATGGCCCGCCGGGGAGCTGTTTTTT	CASSEWPAGELFF
TRBV4-3	TRBJ1-2	.	.	TGCGCCAGCAGCCAAGACCCTCTCTATGGCTACACCTTC	CASSQDPLYGYTF
TRBV4-1	TRBJ2-7	.	.	TGCGCCAGCAGCCAAGGGGCAGGTACCTACGAGCAGTACTTC	CASSQGAGTYEQYF
TRBV5-1	TRBJ2-7	TRBD2	few	TGCGCCAGCAGCTTGGGCCCTCGGGAGGGCCTCGAGCAGTACTTC	CASSLGPREGLEQYF
TRBV4-1	TRBJ2-1	.	.	TGCGCCAGCAGCCAAGATCTTAGGGCGGGGGCCCACTACAATGAGCAGTTCTTC	CASSQDLRAGAHYNEQFF
TRBV19	TRBJ1-1	.	once	TGTGCCAGTAGTATAGTAATCGGACTCCCGATGACTGAAGCTTTCTTT	CASSIVIGLPMTEAFF
TRBV10-3	TRBJ2-7	TRBD1	.	TGTGCCATCCGGGACAGCCAGCCGCGAGACGAGCAGTACTTC	CAIRDSQPRDEQYF
TRBV7-2	TRBJ2-7	.	.	TGTGCCAGCAGTACGGGGAGCTCCTACGAGCAGTACTTC	CASSTGSSYEQYF
TRBV28	TRBJ1-2	.	once	TGTGCCAGCAGTTTCCCCTCAGGGCAGGGAGGGACAATTTATGGCTACACCTTC	CASSFPSGQGGTIYGYTF
TRBV11-2	TRBJ2-1	.	.	TGTGCCAGCAGCCACCGAGCCTTAGCGGCCAATGAGCAGTTCTTC	CASSHRALAANEQFF
TRBV5-4	TRBJ1-2	TRBD1	.	TGTGCCAGCAGGGAGCGGACAGGGCTCCTCTATGGCTACACCTTC	CASRERTGLLYGYTF
TRBV7-9	TRBJ2-7	TRBD2	once	TGTGCCAGCAGCCCGAGACGGGGGACTAGCCGCCCCTACGAGCAGTACTTC	CASSPRRGTSRPYEQYF
TRBV12-3/TRBV12-4	TRBJ1-2	.	.	TGTGCCAGCACCGAACAGGTTCAGGTGGGCTACACCTTC	CASTEQVQVGYTF
TRBV5-1	TRBJ2-2	.	.	TGCGCCAGCAGCTTGAGCGGAGGGGATACCGGGGAGCTGTTTTTT	CASSLSGGDTGELFF
TRBV5-1	TRBJ2-3	.	.	TGCGCCAGCAGTCGGAGGAGCACAGATACGCAGTATTTT	CASSRRSTDTQYF
TRBV25-1	TRBJ1-2	TRBD1	.	TGTGCCAGCAGTGACTACAGGGGGCAATCGAATGGCTACACCTTC	CASSDYRGQSNGYTF
TRBV19	TRBJ1-4	TRBD1	.	TGTGCCAGTAGTAAAAGGGGACAGTACTCAACTAATGAAAAACTGTTTTTT	CASSKRGQYSTNEKLFF
TRBV30	TRBJ1-1	TRBD1	once	TGTGCCCTTGGACAGGGAGGGTACACTGAAGCTTTCTTT	CALGQGGYTEAFF
TRBV3-1/TRBV3-2	TRBJ2-7	TRBD2	.	TGTGCCAGCAGCCAAGACGCGCGGGGGGGCTTTGGCGAGCAGTACTTC	CASSQDARGGFGEQYF
TRBV5-1	TRBJ1-1	TRBD1	.	TGCGCCAGCAGCGTGGGAACAGGGGTCATGAACACTGAAGCTTTCTTT	CASSVGTGVMNTEAFF
TRBV11-3	TRBJ2-2	.	.	TGTGCCAGCAGCTTACCCGGACATAACACCGGGGAGCTGTTTTTT	CASSLPGHNTGELFF
TRBV4-2	TRBJ1-3	TRBD1	.	TGTGCCAGCAGCCTAGGACAGGGAGGTGCTGGAAACACCATATATTTT	CASSLGQGGAGNTIYF
TRBV6-5	TRBJ1-6	.	.	TGTGCCAGCAGGCTCGGGGTCACCTCACCCCTCCACTTT	CASRLGVTSPLHF
TRBV5-1	TRBJ2-3	TRBD1	.	TGTGCCAGCAGCTTAGGGGCAGGGGGCCTCACAGATACGCAGTATTTT	CASSLGAGGLTDTQYF
TRBV4-1	TRBJ2-2	TRBD2	.	TGCGCCAGCAGCCAAGATCGAGCGGGGACGAACACCGGGGAGCTGTTTTTT	CASSQDRAGTNTGELFF
TRBV18	TRBJ1-2	.	.	TGTGCCAGCTCACCAACCGGACAGCCCAACTATGGCTACACCTTC	CASSPTGQPNYGYTF
TRBV2	TRBJ2-1	TRBD2	.	TGTGCCAGCAGGAGACTAGCGGGGGGGTTGGGCGAGCAGTTCTTC	CASRRLAGGLGEQFF
TRBV19	TRBJ2-7	TRBD2	.	TGTGCCAGTAGTCTGCTAGCGGGGACCTACGAGCAGTACTTC	CASSLLAGTYEQYF
TRBV5-1	TRBJ2-2	.	.	TGCGCCAGCAGCTTGGCGTTTAGGACTAACACCGGGGAGCTGTTTTTT	CASSLAFRTNTGELFF
TRBV5-1	TRBJ2-3	TRBD1	once	TGCGCCAGCAGCTTTTCGGTGGGACAGCACACAGATACGCAGTATTTT	CASSFSVGQHTDTQYF
TRBV5-5	TRBJ1-5	TRBD1	.	TGTGCCAGCAGCCGGACAGGGGGTCGGGGTCAGCCCCAGCATTTT	CASSRTGGRGQPQHF
TRBV19	TRBJ2-1	TRBD1	.	TGTGCCAGTAGTATTTCAGGACAGGGGGTCAATGAGCAGTTCTTC	CASSISGQGVNEQFF
TRBV12-3/TRBV12-4	TRBJ2-7	.	once	TGTGCCAGCAGGCCATACAGGGACACGGGGCAGTACTTC	CASRPYRDTGQYF
TRBV9	TRBJ2-1	TRBD2	.	TGTGCCAGCAGCAAGAACCGGGGGGGCTCCAATGAGCAGTTCTTC	CASSKNRGGSNEQFF
TRBV6-6	TRBJ2-1	TRBD1	.	TGTGCCAGCAGTCCTATGCCGGGACAGGGGGCCAACAACCTCAACTTGGGGATCTACAATGAGCAGTTCTTC	CASSPMPGQGANNLNLGIYNEQFF
TRBV28	TRBJ1-5	.	.	TGTGCCAGCAGAATACAGGGAAGCAATCAGCCCCAGCATTTT	CASRIQGSNQPQHF
TRBV5-1	TRBJ2-1	.	.	TGCGCCAGCAGCTTGATCCAGGGGACCTACAATGAGCAGTTCTTC	CASSLIQGTYNEQFF
TRBV4-2	TRBJ2-7	TRBD1	.	TGTGCCAGCAGTGGGCCAGGGGGCGGCTACGAGCAGTACTTC	CASSGPGGGYEQYF
TRBV11-3	TRBJ2-6	.	.	TGTGCCAGCAGCCCCTCGAGGGGGGCCAACGTCCTGACTTTC	CASSPSRGANVLTF
TRBV19	TRBJ1-2	.	.	TGTGCCAGTAGTCCTATGTCAGGGACTAACTATGGCTACACCTTC	CASSPMSGTNYGYTF
TRBV5-1	TRBJ2-1	.	.	TGCGCCAGCAGCTTGAATCAAGGACTCCCCTCCTACAATGAGCAGTTCTTC	CASSLNQGLPSYNEQFF
TRBV4-1	TRBJ2-3	TRBD2	.	TGCGCCAGCAGCCAAGATCGTGGGACTAGCGGGTTCTTCTCAGATACGCAGTATTTT	CASSQDRGTSGFFSDTQYF
TRBV30	TRBJ1-2	.	.	TGTGCCTGGAGTTCCGACAGCTTGTCAGCAAGCTACACCTTC	CAWSSDSLSASYTF
TRBV19	TRBJ2-1	TRBD2	.	TGTGCCAGTAGTATCCAAAGCGGGAGGGTCTACAATGAGCAGTTCTTC	CASSIQSGRVYNEQFF
TRBV5-5	TRBJ1-5	TRBD1	.	TGTGCCAGCAGCCCGACAGGGAGTAATAGCAATCAGCCCCAGCATTTT	CASSPTGSNSNQPQHF
TRBV27	TRBJ1-2	.	.	TGTGCCAGCAGCCTACAGGGAAATGGCTACACCTTC	CASSLQGNGYTF
TRBV19	TRBJ1-5	TRBD1	few	TGTGCCAGTAGGGGGACAGGGATGGGCAATCAGCCCCAGCATTTT	CASRGTGMGNQPQHF
TRBV4-2	TRBJ2-7	TRBD2	.	TGTGCCAGCAGCCATCCCGGGACTAGCGGGAGGGACTTCTACGAGCAGTACTTC	CASSHPGTSGRDFYEQYF